This entry features one T cell receptor beta chain sequence. Its specificity is unknown. CDR3 length: 12 residues. Deletions cut 6 bases from V and 6 bases from J, with 11 bases between. Germline CDR1 is MRHNA and CDR2 is SNTAGT. This specimen belongs to a study of beta chain features in type 1 diabetes. Study-level background: About 98,000,000 sorted cells were examined across all samples. Study-level points and caveats: Shorter TCRB CDR3s, moderately but significantly so, were found in Type 1 diabetes patients in all four CD4+ subsets.

As every portion of the isolated RNA was reverse transcribed, the sequencing read expressed TCRB transcripts. The data were produced by immunoSEQ multiplex PCR, yet TCRdb's version contains in-frame clones alone and is incomplete. The repertoire holds fewer than 300,000 clones, with approximately 10% as singletons. The chain has TRBV6-4 and TRBJ1-2, with TRBD1 as a possible D gene (5 bases). The receptor comes from a man aged 25 to 40 with type 1 diabetes. The specimen was naive CD4+ T cells from blood. Here the CDR3 reads CASRGAGNGYTF. The CDR3 DNA is TGTGCCAGCAGAGGGGCGGGGAATGGCTACACCTTC.